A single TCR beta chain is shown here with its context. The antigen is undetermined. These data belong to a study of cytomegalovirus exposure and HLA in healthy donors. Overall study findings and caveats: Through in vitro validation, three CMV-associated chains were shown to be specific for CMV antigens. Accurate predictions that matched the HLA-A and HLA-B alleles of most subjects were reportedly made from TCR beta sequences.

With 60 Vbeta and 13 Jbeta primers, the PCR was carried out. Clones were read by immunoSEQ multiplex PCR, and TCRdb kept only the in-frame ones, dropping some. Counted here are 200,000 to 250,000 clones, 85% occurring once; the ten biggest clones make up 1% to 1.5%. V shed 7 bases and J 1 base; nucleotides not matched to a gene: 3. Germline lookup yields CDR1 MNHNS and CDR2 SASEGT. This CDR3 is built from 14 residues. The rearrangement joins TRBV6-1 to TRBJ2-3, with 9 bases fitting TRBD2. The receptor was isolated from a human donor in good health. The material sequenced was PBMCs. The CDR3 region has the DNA TGTGCCAGCAACATAGCGGGGGGCACAGATACGCAGTATTTT. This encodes CASNIAGGTDTQYF.